The 14 T cell receptor beta chains listed next were all sequenced from one sample in a study of T cell changes during pregnancy in multiple sclerosis. Using immunoSEQ multiplex PCR, the repertoire was profiled, and TCRdb retains in-frame clones only, with some absent. The table includes 15,000 to 20,000 clones, about nine tenths detected once. This material consisted of CD8+ T cells from peripheral blood mononuclear cells, taken in the third trimester of pregnancy. The origin of the receptors is a female donor in good health, enrolled as a control in a pregnancy study.

This sequence joins TRBV15 and TRBJ2-5, with 9 bases aligning to TRBD1. The J call is in doubt because the DNA end fits TRBJ2-7 better. CDR1 is LNHNV, CDR2 YYDKDF, per germline (reference sequence). This CDR3 is 17 amino acids long. CDR3 sequence: CATSRDLGTGTIYEQYF. The CDR3 bases are TGTGCCACCAGCAGAGATTTGGGGACAGGGACGATCTACGAGCAGTACTTC.

V usage is TRBV7-9 and J usage is TRBJ1-1; the match to TRBD1 covers 8 bases. Germline trimming cut 5 bases from V and 3 bases from J; bases unmatched to any gene: 5. Per the germline V gene, CDR1 is SEHNR and CDR2 is FQNEAQ (reference sequence). The CDR3 spans 14 residues. The CDR3 coding sequence is TGTGCCAGCAGCGTCACAGGGGGTGACACTGAAGCTTTCTTT. The encoded protein is CASSVTGGDTEAFF.

This chain joins TRBV27 and TRBJ1-1; 9 bases agree with TRBD1. Unmatched junction bases numbered 7, after V lost 8 bases and J lost 6 bases. The CDR3 extends over 13 amino acids. The germline CDR1 and CDR2 sequences are MNHEY and SMNVEV (reference sequence). This chain's CDR3 is CASSGTGLPEAFF. DNA of the CDR3: TGTGCCAGCTCAGGGACAGGGCTCCCTGAAGCTTTCTTT.

This chain connects TRBV6-4 to TRBJ2-3, with 9 bases identical to TRBD1. CDR3 length equals 16 residues. Germline CDR1 MRHNA, CDR2 SNTAGT. J was trimmed by 4 bases and V by 0 bases; bases with no gene match: 5. This CDR3 reads CASSDSTGGSPDTQYF. The CDR3 DNA follows: TGTGCCAGCAGTGACTCTACAGGGGGCAGCCCAGATACGCAGTATTTT.

The J gene is TRBJ2-5, the V gene TRBV18; D is perhaps TRBD1 (5 bases). The CDR3 is made up of 13 amino acids. The V gene lost 3 bases and the J gene lost 3 bases, with 8 bases spanning the gap. Per the germline V gene, CDR1 is KGHSH and CDR2 is LQKENI. CDR3 DNA: TGTGCCAGCTCACCGACAGATAAAGAGACCCAGTACTTC. This translates into CASSPTDKETQYF.

This chain uses TRBV18 with TRBJ1-2, with 8 bases aligning to TRBD1. The CDR3 length is 15 residues. Germline-derived CDR1 and CDR2 are KGHSH and LQKENI. V trimming: 0 bases; J trimming: 5 bases; junction bases outside the gene matches: 5. CDR3 region: CASSPPSDRGYGYTF. CDR3 sequence (DNA): TGTGCCAGCTCACCACCGAGTGACAGGGGTTATGGCTACACCTTC.

The chain combines TRBV4-3 with TRBJ2-3; D is possibly TRBD2 (7 bases). CDR3 length equals 17 residues. The germline V gene has CDR1 LGHNA and CDR2 YSLEER. The V end lost 0 bases, the J end lost 2 bases, and 15 bases lay between the germline ends. DNA for the CDR3: TGCGCCAGCAGCCAAGATTGGGCGGGGGCCAACACAGATACGCAGTATTTT. Protein sequence: CASSQDWAGANTDTQYF.

J is TRBJ1-4 and V is TRBV27, with D possibly matching TRBD1 (5 bases). The germline V gene encodes CDR1 MNHEY and CDR2 SMNVEV (reference sequence). This CDR3 has 14 residues. V was pared by 2 bases and J by 7 bases, with 11 bases between. The CDR3: CASSLGGGSEKLFF. The CDR3 coding sequence is TGTGCCAGCAGTTTAGGCGGGGGAAGTGAAAAACTGTTTTTT.

This clone was observed a single time. In nucleotides, the CDR3 is TGTGCCAGCAGCTCCCCTCTAGCGGGGGTCACAGATACGCAGTATTTT. It is translated as CASSSPLAGVTDTQYF. The chain joins TRBV7-6 to TRBJ2-3; TRBD2 matches at 10 bases. CDR3 length: 16 residues. Germline CDR1 SGHVS, CDR2 FNYEAQ. Trimming cost V 4 bases and J 2 bases; bases outside gene matches: 6.

The V gene is TRBV7-9, the J gene TRBJ2-7, with a possible D match to TRBD2 (7 bases). V was clipped by 1 base and J by 0 bases, with 16 bases between them. Germline values: CDR1 SEHNR, CDR2 FQNEAQ (reference sequence). CDR3 length equals 17 residues. The CDR3, as DNA: TGTGCCAGCAGCTTAGGAGAGGGGCGGGGGCCCTCCTACGAGCAGTACTTC. It translates to CASSLGEGRGPSYEQYF.

In its sample, this clone was seen once. The chain links TRBV7-9 to TRBJ1-3, with TRBD1 identical over 8 bases. The CDR3 is 15 amino acids. V shed 2 bases, J shed 6 bases, and the junction held 6 bases outside the gene matches. CDR1 and CDR2 (germline): SEHNR, FQNEAQ (reference sequence). CDR3 nucleotides: TGTGCCAGCAGCTTATCAGGACAGGGTACAAACACCATATATTTT. Translating it yields CASSLSGQGTNTIYF.

J is TRBJ2-2 and V is TRBV9; 9 nucleotides align to TRBD2. The CDR3 runs 15 residues. Germline loops: CDR1 SGDLS, CDR2 YYNGEE. The V segment lost 4 bases and the J segment 4 bases; nucleotides outside the gene matches: 5. The CDR3 nucleotides are TGTGCCAGCAGCACCGCGGGGGGGTTCACCGGGGAGCTGTTTTTT. This codes for CASSTAGGFTGELFF. Full variable domain (remainder filled in from reference TRBV9 and TRBJ2-2): DSGVTQTPKHLITATGQRVTLRCSPRSGDLSVYWYQQSLDQGLQFLIQYYNGEERAKGNILERFSAQQFPDLHSELNLSSLELGDSALYFCASSTAGGFTGELFFGEGSRLTVL.

The chain recombines TRBV27 with TRBJ2-3; 8 nucleotides match TRBD1. The CDR3 totals 13 residues. The trim removed 7 bases at V and 5 bases at J, leaving 5 bases unmatched. Germline assignment: CDR1 MNHEY and CDR2 SMNVEV (reference sequence). The CDR3 here is CASTGQGGDTQYF. The CDR3 DNA is TGTGCCAGCACAGGACAGGGAGGAGATACGCAGTATTTT.

The chain carries TRBV5-1 and TRBJ2-7; D remains ambiguous. The CDR3 contains 15 residues. CDR1 is SGHRS and CDR2 is YFSETQ in the germline V gene. V lost 2 bases to trimming and J lost 0 bases, with 12 bases between them. CDR3 bases: TGCGCCAGCAGCTTTAATAGTGAGGACTCCTACGAGCAGTACTTC. Its translation: CASSFNSEDSYEQYF. Drawing the rest from reference TRBV5-1 and TRBJ2-7, the complete variable domain is KAGVTQTPRYLIKTRGQQVTLSCSPISGHRSVSWYQQTPGQGLQFLFEYFSETQRNKGNFPGRFSGRQFSNSRSEMNVSTLELGDSALYLCASSFNSEDSYEQYFGPGTRLTVT.